This entry lists 14 T cell receptor beta chains sequenced from one sample in a study of technical replicates of blood from a handful of donors. Data came from immunoSEQ multiplex PCR; TCRdb stores just in-frame clones and leaves some out. The sample consists of 85,000 to 100,000 clones, 80% to 95% of them appearing once. Sequenced material: T cells isolated from PBMCs. The receptors were gathered from a human donor in good health.

J is TRBJ2-5 and V is TRBV7-3, with D possibly TRBD2 on 5 matching bases. The CDR3 extends over 15 amino acids. V gave up 4 bases and J gave up 5 bases, with 17 bases separating them. CDR1 is SGHTA, CDR2 FQGTGA, per germline. CDR3 sequence reads: CASSSGLGSRETQYF. Written as DNA, the CDR3 is TGTGCCAGCAGCTCCGGACTGGGATCGCGCGAGACCCAGTACTTC.

The chain couples TRBV2 to TRBJ2-7, with TRBD2 as a possible D gene (5 bases). The V and J ends lost 6 bases and 6 bases respectively, with 9 bases between them. Germline V gives CDR1 SNHLY, CDR2 FYNNEI. This CDR3 is built from 11 residues. The CDR3 DNA reads TGTGCCAGCAGAAGAGGGCCCGAGCAGTACTTC. This gives the protein CASRRGPEQYF.

Only a few counts were recorded for this clone. The rearrangement joins TRBV4-2 to TRBJ1-1, with unresolved D. CDR3 length equals 13 residues. Germline values: CDR1 LGHNA, CDR2 YNFKEQ. Trimming took off 1 base at V and 4 bases at J, with 7 bases between the two ends. CDR3 sequence (DNA): TGTGCCAGCAGCCAAGGAGAGGGCACTGAAGCTTTCTTT. Its translation is CASSQGEGTEAFF.

The chain has TRBV4-2 and TRBJ1-6, with 7 nucleotides matching TRBD1. Unmatched junction bases numbered 12, after V lost 3 bases and J lost 4 bases. The CDR3 consists of 18 residues. From germline, CDR1 is LGHNA and CDR2 YNFKEQ. The CDR3 bases are TGTGCCAGCAGCCAGCGAACGGACAGGCGGGAATATAATTCACCCCTCCACTTT. It is translated as CASSQRTDRREYNSPLHF.

This clone has just one count. The J gene is TRBJ2-2, the V gene TRBV5-1; TRBD2 matches at 14 bases. The germline V gene has CDR1 SGHRS and CDR2 YFSETQ. V dropped 4 bases and J dropped 6; count of bases not matched to a gene: 5. The CDR3 spans 16 residues. The CDR3 DNA reads as TGCGCCAGCAGCCCCCGGACTAGCGGGAGGTCCGGGGAGCTGTTTTTT. Translation gives CASSPRTSGRSGELFF.

The chain links TRBV6-5 to TRBJ1-5; D unclear. The germline CDR1 and CDR2 sequences are MNHEY and SVGAGI. Trimming cost V 10 bases and J 2 bases, with 12 bases left between them. This CDR3 spans 13 amino acids. The CDR3: CATSPRGNQPQHF. CDR3 in DNA: TGTGCCACCTCCCCTCGGGGCAATCAGCCCCAGCATTTT.

Only a few counts were recorded for this clone. V gene TRBV29-1 combines with J gene TRBJ1-2; D unclear. The CDR3 has 13 amino acids. Germline CDR1 SQVTM, CDR2 ANQGSEA. V was shortened by 5 bases and J by 5 bases, with 15 bases between the two germline ends. The CDR3 loop reads CSVFWYEGYGYTF. CDR3 nucleotide sequence: TGCAGCGTTTTTTGGTACGAGGGTTATGGCTACACCTTC.

This clone appeared once. The chain combines TRBV27 with TRBJ1-1; 8 nucleotides agree with TRBD1. Germline V gene lookup returns CDR1 MNHEY and CDR2 SMNVEV (reference sequence). Unmatched junction bases numbered 6, after V lost 5 bases and J lost 1 base. This CDR3 region has 15 residues. The CDR3 spells CASSPWTGPNTEAFF. CDR3 sequence (DNA): TGTGCCAGCAGTCCGTGGACAGGGCCGAACACTGAAGCTTTCTTT.

The rearrangement links TRBV18 to TRBJ1-1; tentatively, D is TRBD1 (6 bases). There are 15 residues in the CDR3. Germline V lookup: CDR1 KGHSH, CDR2 LQKENI. The V end was cut by 3 bases, the J end by 1 base, with 12 bases between. CDR3 residues: CASSPTGRQNTEAFF. In DNA, the CDR3 is TGTGCCAGCTCACCGACAGGACGGCAGAACACTGAAGCTTTCTTT.

The chain couples TRBV30 to TRBJ1-2, with D perhaps TRBD1 (5 bases). The CDR3 is 15 residues long. The V gene lost 3 bases and the J gene lost 4 bases, with 18 bases spanning the gap. Germline V gives CDR1 GTSNPN, CDR2 SVGIG (reference sequence). The CDR3 DNA is TGTGCCTGGAGGGGAGGAGGGGAGGTTGGCTATGGCTACACCTTC. Protein product: CAWRGGGEVGYGYTF.

The chain combines TRBV6-1 with TRBJ2-1, with a weak D call TRBD2 (5 bases). In germline, CDR1 is MNHNS, CDR2 SASEGT. The CDR3 is 12 amino acids. The V end lost 8 bases, the J end lost 2 bases, and 7 bases lay between the germline ends. The CDR3 reads CASLRAYNEQFF. The CDR3 coding sequence is TGTGCCAGCTTGAGGGCCTACAATGAGCAGTTCTTC.

The V call is TRBV10-1, the J call TRBJ2-1; D may be TRBD1 (5 bases). This CDR3 has 16 residues. V dropped 2 bases and J dropped 4 bases, with 15 bases sitting between them. Germline CDR1 WNHNN, CDR2 SYGVQD (reference sequence). Here the CDR3 reads CASSELTASRYNEQFF. DNA of the CDR3: TGCGCCAGCAGTGAGCTGACAGCCTCCCGGTACAATGAGCAGTTCTTC.

This chain connects TRBV4-1 to TRBJ2-2, with D maybe TRBD1 (7 bases). This CDR3 spans 17 amino acids. V lost 2 bases and J 4 bases, leaving 17 bases between the germline ends. CDR1 and CDR2 from the germline V gene are MGHRA and YSYEKL. The chain's CDR3 is CASSQRSQGGGTGELFF. In DNA form, the CDR3 reads TGCGCCAGCAGCCAAAGAAGTCAGGGGGGCGGCACCGGGGAGCTGTTTTTT.

The V and J genes are TRBV7-2 and TRBJ2-5; 8 positions agree with TRBD2. The germline CDR1 and CDR2 sequences are SGHTA and FQGNSA. This CDR3 contains 14 residues. With 6 bases clipped from V and 5 bases from J, the junction kept 8 bases outside the gene matches. The CDR3 DNA sequence: TGTGCCAGCAGTCCCGGGACTAGTTTGGAGACCCAGTACTTC. The encoded protein is CASSPGTSLETQYF.